This T cell receptor (beta chain) was recorded in a study of cytomegalovirus exposure and HLA in healthy donors. Findings of the study overall: Most TCR sequences showed up rarely, but some public TCRs showed up in many donors. One later analysis, an examination of the 120 or so validation repertoires, found that first-cohort TCR clusters tended to co-occur in them.

On this clone: Its antigen is not identified.

V gave up 6 bases and J gave up 2 bases, with 15 bases separating them. Germline lookup yields CDR1 MNHEY and CDR2 SMNVEV (reference sequence). The CDR3 is 15 residues long. Sequenced by immunoSEQ multiplex PCR; TCRdb stores in-frame clones only, minus some. The sample includes 120,000 to 150,000 clones, roughly 89% seen only once; the top ten take roughly 4.8%. The chain links TRBV27 to TRBJ2-3, with D maybe TRBD1 (6 bases). The sample was PBMCs. The TCR sequence derives from a man between 18 and 29 years old in good health and CMV-seropositive. CDR3 coding DNA: TGTGCCAGCAGCCTCGGACAGACTAACACAGATACGCAGTATTTT. It specifies CASSLGQTNTDTQYF.